This TCR beta chain derives from a study of shared clonotypes between healthy human individuals. Study details: Each donor had three CD4 naive, three CD4 memory, two CD8 naive and one CD8 memory plate.

Evenly divided among several immunoSEQ plates was the genomic DNA of each subset. The data were produced by immunoSEQ multiplex PCR, yet TCRdb's version contains in-frame clones alone and is incomplete. The table has 2,500,000 or so clones, 92% seen once. With respect to this clone: Its matching antigen is unknown.

Overall study results and limits: The study found about 5.1% of naive CD4 clonotypes shared across a few donors.

Within Nashville, Tennessee resided all donors, each a Caucasian adult. The receptor was isolated from a man aged 18 to 35 in good health. Some clones in this sample may be carry-over from other donors' samples. Material: naive CD4+ T cells from PBMCs. Subset of the sample: CD45RA+ positively selected.

The CDR3: CASSFRALTDTQYF. Here the CDR3 DNA reads TGTGCCAGCAGTTTTCGGGCACTCACAGATACGCAGTATTTT. This rearrangement joins TRBV28 to TRBJ2-3, with D unclear. Per germline, CDR1 MDHEN and CDR2 SYDVKM. This CDR3 is 14 amino acids long. V lost 3 bases, J lost 2 bases, and 9 bases lay in between.